This TCR beta chain was identified in a study of shared clonotypes between healthy human individuals. Study summary: There were three CD4 naive, three CD4 memory, two CD8 naive and one CD8 memory plates per donor.

Repertoires were generated with immunoSEQ multiplex PCR, while TCRdb's copy carries only in-frame clones and drops some. The data hold millions of clones, with about 95% observed a single time. This clone was observed once. Its antigen is not identified. Within the sample, other DNA sequences also encode this same CDR3. Findings of the study overall: In general, naive subsets displayed greater estimated richness than memory subsets did. Sampling covered nothing but blood. Tissue TCR repertoires likely differ from those found in blood.

Naive CD8 cells, CD45RO-negative and positively selected for CCR7, excluded terminally differentiated effector memory CD45RA+ cells. V lost 0 bases to trimming and J lost 7 bases, with 15 bases between them. The length of the CDR3 is 15 residues. Germline assignment: CDR1 GTSNPN and CDR2 SVGIG (reference sequence). The material sequenced was naive CD8+ T cells sorted from blood. The sequence came from a man aged 18 to 35 in good health. The chain carries TRBV30 and TRBJ1-4, with a possible D match to TRBD1 (5 bases). CDR3 loop: CAWSVLSGVGEKLFF. The CDR3 coding sequence is TGTGCCTGGAGTGTACTCTCGGGGGTTGGTGAAAAACTGTTTTTT.